These 6 T cell receptor beta chains originate from one sample sequenced in a study of human T cells and chemical hapten exposure. Time point reported: patch test 3, about 24 weeks after DPC sensitization. The treatment denotes: therapeutic diphenylcyclopropenone sensitization with weekly scalp DPC. TCRdb processed the RACE reads anew with MiXCR; each CDR3 protein has one entry. The sample lists about 160,000 distinct CDR3 sequences, roughly 25% occurring once. The sequencing used whole blood, collected in connection with sensitization to the hapten diphenylcyclopropenone (DPC). The source of these receptors is a woman younger than 35 with alopecia areata. Some clones in this sample may be carry-over from other donors' samples.

This chain links TRBV6-6 with TRBJ2-6, with TRBD1 as a possible D gene (6 bases). Trimming removed 2 bases from V and 0 bases from J, with 11 bases in between. Germline V gives CDR1 MNHNY, CDR2 SVGAGI (reference sequence). This CDR3 has 17 amino acids. CDR3 DNA sequence: TGTGCCAGCAGTTACGGGGGCTCTAGCTCTGGGGCCAACGTCCTGACTTTC. Translated, it gives CASSYGGSSSGANVLTF.

This clonotype appeared a few times. The CDR3 DNA sequence: TGTGCCAGCAGTTTAGGACAGGGTGCCTCCTACGAGCAGTACTTC. Translated: CASSLGQGASYEQYF. V usage is TRBV27 and J usage is TRBJ2-7; 8 bases map to TRBD1. CDR3 length: 15 amino acids. From germline, CDR1 is MNHEY and CDR2 SMNVEV (reference sequence). The V segment lost 2 bases and the J segment 0 bases; nucleotides outside the gene matches: 3.

This clonotype was observed a few times. The CDR3 sequence is CASTLGGGYQPQHF. Here the CDR3 DNA reads TGTGCCAGCACCTTGGGGGGGGGCTATCAGCCCCAGCATTTT. The chain employs TRBV12-3 or TRBV12-4 and TRBJ1-5; D perhaps matches TRBD1 (6 bases). The V end lost 7 bases, the J end lost 5 bases, and 15 bases lay between the germline ends. The CDR3 has 14 amino acids.

The chain has TRBV11-2 and TRBJ1-5, with 9 bases matching TRBD1. The CDR3 covers 15 residues. CDR1 and CDR2 from the germline V gene are SGHAT and FQNNGV. Trimming cost V 1 base and J 4 bases; bases outside gene matches: 2. CDR3 nucleotide sequence: TGTGCCAGCAGCTTAGGCGGGACAGGGAATCAGCCCCAGCATTTT. This encodes CASSLGGTGNQPQHF.

This clonotype was detected a few times. In nucleotides, the CDR3 is TGTGCCAGCAGCCTAACAGTCGGAGCTAACTATGGCTACACCTTC. It codes for CASSLTVGANYGYTF. The rearrangement links TRBV7-2 to TRBJ1-2, with D unresolved. CDR3 size: 15 residues. V lost 5 bases and J lost 0, with 13 bases in between. Germline V gives CDR1 SGHTA, CDR2 FQGNSA.

This clonotype was seen more than once but under ten times. The chain carries TRBV6-2 or TRBV6-3 and TRBJ2-3; 7 nucleotides align to TRBD2. The CDR3 is 13 residues long. Per the germline V gene, CDR1 is MNHEY and CDR2 is SVGEGT. V was pared by 4 bases and J by 8 bases, with 6 bases of the junction left unmatched. The CDR3 DNA reads as TGTGCCAGCAGTTTGCCCGGCGGGGGTACGCAGTATTTT. This gives the protein CASSLPGGGTQYF.